Following are 17 T cell receptor beta chains from one sample sequenced in a study of early T cells in non-severe SARS-CoV-2 infection. TCRdb itself ran the 5' RACE reads through MiXCR, one entry per CDR3 protein. The repertoire includes about 110,000 distinct CDR3 sequences, 9.5% to 13% of them detected once, and 3% to 3.5% sits in the top ten. Input material: whole blood. The receptors were sampled from an adult who was a healthcare worker with PCR-confirmed SARS-CoV-2 infection or an uninfected control (not recorded which).

There are a few counts of this clonotype. The CDR3 DNA reads TGTGCCAGCAGTTATCAAAGCTCCTACGAGCAGTACTTC. Residues: CASSYQSSYEQYF. The chain joins TRBV6-2 or TRBV6-3 to TRBJ2-7; D is unresolved. The CDR3 has 13 amino acids. Trimming took 3 bases from V and 0 from J, leaving 6 bases between them. Germline V lookup: CDR1 MNHEY, CDR2 SVGEGT.

J is TRBJ2-1 and V is TRBV29-1, with TRBD2 matching over 8 bases. CDR1 and CDR2 from the germline V gene are SQVTM and ANQGSEA. The length of the CDR3 is 11 residues. After removal of 8 bases from V and 10 bases from J, the junction contained 7 bases not matched to a gene. CDR3 in amino acids: CSPRVAGEQFF. In DNA, the CDR3 is TGCAGCCCAAGAGTAGCGGGAGAGCAGTTCTTC.

This clonotype appeared many times. The rearrangement uses TRBV28 and TRBJ2-7; the D gene is possibly TRBD2 (7 bases). The V end was cut by 3 bases, the J end by 3 bases, with 18 bases between. The CDR3 has 16 amino acids. Germline V gene data show CDR1 as MDHEN and CDR2 as SYDVKM. CDR3 sequence: CASSFPKGGPYYEQYF. The CDR3 bases are TGTGCCAGCAGTTTCCCCAAGGGGGGGCCTTACTACGAGCAGTACTTC.

This clonotype was observed many times. As the CDR3 is not closed by the conserved phenylalanine or tryptophan, this likely results from a read error. Because the CDR3's place on the DNA is in doubt, the DNA is left out and the CDR3 is given as listed by TCRdb. The V call is TRBV28, the J call TRBJ2-5; the table's D call, TRBD2, was not checked against the DNA. The CDR3 extends over 9 residues, inclusive of both ends. Germline loops: CDR1 MDHEN, CDR2 SYDVKM. CDR3 in amino acids: CAREPGLAA.

At least ten counts were recorded for this clonotype. The chain joins TRBV7-9 to TRBJ2-5; 8 bases fit TRBD2. The V and J ends lost 5 bases and 4 bases, in that order; junction bases with no gene match: 9. The germline V gene has CDR1 SEHNR and CDR2 FQNEAQ (reference sequence). This CDR3 is 15 amino acids long. This chain's CDR3 is CASSPTGGPGETQYF. CDR3 in DNA: TGTGCCAGCAGCCCCACGGGGGGGCCCGGAGAGACCCAGTACTTC.

This clonotype was seen at least ten times. The chain employs TRBV29-1 and TRBJ1-1; D remains ambiguous. The germline V and J ends were trimmed by 5 bases and 2 bases, with 9 bases remaining between them. Germline CDR1 and CDR2: SQVTM and ANQGSEA. CDR3 length: 12 amino acids. DNA of the CDR3: TGCAGCGTTTCGGCAGGAAACACTGAAGCTTTCTTT. Amino acid sequence: CSVSAGNTEAFF.

This clonotype was observed a handful of times. The rearrangement uses TRBV6-6 and TRBJ1-5; tentative D call: TRBD1 (5 bases). CDR3 length: 19 residues. V was shortened by 0 bases and J by 4 bases, with 22 bases between the two germline ends. From germline, CDR1 is MNHNY and CDR2 SVGAGI (reference sequence). The CDR3 nucleotides are TGTGCCAGCAGTTACTCGGGGGGTGCCAGTACTTTCCGTAATCAGCCCCAGCATTTT. It translates to CASSYSGGASTFRNQPQHF.

The chain recombines TRBV11-3 with TRBJ2-7, with TRBD1 matching 7 bases. This CDR3 is built from 15 residues. V lost 5 bases and J lost 7; bases outside the gene matches: 14. Germline V gives CDR1 SGHNT, CDR2 YENEEA. This chain's CDR3 is CASSARQGSEREQYF. CDR3 nucleotide sequence: TGTGCCAGCAGCGCCAGACAGGGTTCGGAAAGGGAGCAGTACTTC.

This clonotype showed up many times. The chain employs TRBV11-2 and TRBJ1-2; 7 nucleotides agree with TRBD1. Germline V gene data show CDR1 as SGHAT and CDR2 as FQNNGV. The CDR3 spans 17 residues. V dropped 5 bases and J dropped 5; count of bases not matched to a gene: 17. The CDR3 DNA reads TGTGCCAGCAGCCTAACCCCCAGGACGTCAGGGGGGTATGGCTACACCTTC. Its protein product is CASSLTPRTSGGYGYTF.

This clonotype was observed many times. The J gene is TRBJ2-3, the V gene TRBV18; 7 bases map to TRBD2. Germline V gene data show CDR1 as KGHSH and CDR2 as LQKENI. Trimming at V came to 6 bases and at J to 8 bases, leaving 2 bases not matched to a gene. The CDR3 has 11 amino acids. CDR3 protein: CASSGGGTQYF. CDR3 sequence (DNA): TGTGCCAGCTCCGGCGGGGGTACGCAGTATTTT.

This clonotype was counted ten times or more. This rearrangement joins TRBV10-3 to TRBJ1-6; D may be TRBD1 (5 bases). The CDR3 runs 17 residues. Germline V gene sequence: CDR1 ENHRY, CDR2 SYGVKD. The V end was cut by 3 bases, the J end by 9 bases, with 21 bases between. The CDR3 sequence: CAISDPGGTAFGSPLHF. The CDR3 region has the DNA TGTGCCATCAGTGACCCGGGGGGGACGGCCTTCGGTTCACCCCTCCACTTT.

This clonotype occurred a few times. The CDR3 DNA reads TGCAGTGCTAGATCCCCTTTGCGGGAGAGCCATGAGCAGTTCTTC. Protein: CSARSPLRESHEQFF. V and J are TRBV20-1 and TRBJ2-1; 7 bases line up with TRBD2. CDR1 and CDR2 from the germline V gene are DFQATT and SNEGSKA (reference sequence). The CDR3 totals 15 residues. After removal of 2 bases from V and 8 bases from J, the junction contained 12 bases not matched to a gene.

This chain joins TRBV11-1 and TRBJ2-1; D is uncertain. Trimming removed 5 bases from V and 9 bases from J, with 14 bases in between. The CDR3 covers 13 residues. Germline values: CDR1 SGHAT, CDR2 FQDESV (reference sequence). This chain's CDR3 is CASSTRPRPEQFF. The CDR3 DNA reads TGTGCCAGCAGCACTCGGCCCAGGCCTGAGCAGTTCTTC.

This rearrangement joins TRBV19 to TRBJ1-1; D uncertain. V lost 4 bases, J lost 9 bases, and 18 bases lay in between. The CDR3 length is 14 residues. Germline CDR1 LNHDA, CDR2 SQIVND (reference sequence). The CDR3 DNA reads TGTGCCAGTAGTACCCCCCTACAGCGAGCAAAAGCTTTCTTT. Translated: CASSTPLQRAKAFF.

This chain uses TRBV3-1 with TRBJ2-3, with 9 bases identical to TRBD2. The germline CDR1 and CDR2 sequences are LGHDT and YNNKEL (reference sequence). Trimming removed 2 bases from V and 6 bases from J; junction bases left unmatched: 6. This CDR3 has 15 amino acids. DNA of the CDR3: TGTGCCAGCAGCCAACGGAGCGGGGGGCCGGATACGCAGTATTTT. Encoded protein: CASSQRSGGPDTQYF.

This chain connects TRBV6-4 to TRBJ2-1, with 9 bases fitting TRBD2. With V trimmed by 6 bases and J by 10 bases, 13 bases remained unmatched. CDR1 is MRHNA and CDR2 is SNTAGT in the germline V gene. The CDR3 covers 15 residues. The CDR3 nucleotides are TGTGCCAGCAGCCCCACACTAGCGGGTCTGGGAGAGCAGTTCTTC. Its protein is CASSPTLAGLGEQFF.

This clonotype came up many times. The chain combines TRBV24-1 with TRBJ2-1; 8 nucleotides agree with TRBD1. The CDR3 contains 12 residues. V shed 9 bases, J shed 7 bases, and the junction held 4 bases outside the gene matches. Germline assignment: CDR1 KGHDR and CDR2 SFDVKD. CDR3 DNA: TGTGCCACCGCCCGACAGGGGAATGAGCAGTTCTTC. Translated, it gives CATARQGNEQFF.